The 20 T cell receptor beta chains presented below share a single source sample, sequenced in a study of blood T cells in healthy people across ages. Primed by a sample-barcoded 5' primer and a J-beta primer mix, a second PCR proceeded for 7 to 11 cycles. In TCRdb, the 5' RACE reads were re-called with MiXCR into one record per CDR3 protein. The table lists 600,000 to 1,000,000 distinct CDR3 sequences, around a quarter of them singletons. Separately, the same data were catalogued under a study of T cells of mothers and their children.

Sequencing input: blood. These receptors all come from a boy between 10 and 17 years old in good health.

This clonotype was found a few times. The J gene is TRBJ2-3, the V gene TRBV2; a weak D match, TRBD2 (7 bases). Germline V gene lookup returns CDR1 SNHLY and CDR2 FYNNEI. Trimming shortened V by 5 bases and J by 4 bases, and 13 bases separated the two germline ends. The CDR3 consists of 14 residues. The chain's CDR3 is CASSPQGRADTQYF. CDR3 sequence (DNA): TGTGCCAGCAGTCCCCAGGGGAGGGCAGATACGCAGTATTTT.

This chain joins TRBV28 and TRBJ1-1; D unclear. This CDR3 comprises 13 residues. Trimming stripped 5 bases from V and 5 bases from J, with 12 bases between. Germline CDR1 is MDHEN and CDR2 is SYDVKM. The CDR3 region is CASSVIGRTEAFF. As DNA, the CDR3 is TGTGCCAGCAGTGTAATAGGGAGGACTGAAGCTTTCTTT.

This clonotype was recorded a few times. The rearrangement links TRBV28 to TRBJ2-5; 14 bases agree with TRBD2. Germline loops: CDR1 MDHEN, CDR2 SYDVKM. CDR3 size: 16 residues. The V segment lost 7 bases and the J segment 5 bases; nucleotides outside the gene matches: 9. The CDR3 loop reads CASKKGTSGSRETQYF. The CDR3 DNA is TGTGCCAGCAAAAAGGGGACTAGCGGGAGTCGGGAGACCCAGTACTTC.

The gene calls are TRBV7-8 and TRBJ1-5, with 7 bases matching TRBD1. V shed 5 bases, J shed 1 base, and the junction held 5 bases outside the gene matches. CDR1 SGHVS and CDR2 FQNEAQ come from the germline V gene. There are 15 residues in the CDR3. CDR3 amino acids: CASSVDRDSNQPQHF. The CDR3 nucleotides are TGTGCCAGCAGCGTCGACAGGGACAGCAATCAGCCCCAGCATTTT.

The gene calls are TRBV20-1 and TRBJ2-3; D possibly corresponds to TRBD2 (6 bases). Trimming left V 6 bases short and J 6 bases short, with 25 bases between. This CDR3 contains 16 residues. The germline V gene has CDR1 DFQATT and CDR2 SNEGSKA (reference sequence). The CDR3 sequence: CSARGSGPGSGDTQYF. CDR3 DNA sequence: TGCAGTGCACGAGGGAGCGGGCCCGGGTCGGGGGATACGCAGTATTTT.

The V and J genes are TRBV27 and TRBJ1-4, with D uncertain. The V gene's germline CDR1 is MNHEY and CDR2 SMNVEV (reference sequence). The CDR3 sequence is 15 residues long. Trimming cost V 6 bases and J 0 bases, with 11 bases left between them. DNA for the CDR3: TGTGCCAGCAGGGCAGGACCTGCAACTAATGAAAAACTGTTTTTT. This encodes CASRAGPATNEKLFF.

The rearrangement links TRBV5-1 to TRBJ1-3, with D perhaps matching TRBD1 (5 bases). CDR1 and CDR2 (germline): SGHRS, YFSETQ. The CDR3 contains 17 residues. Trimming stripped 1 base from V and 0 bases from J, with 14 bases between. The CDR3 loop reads CASSLNWDLSSGNTIYF. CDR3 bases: TGCGCCAGCAGCTTGAATTGGGACTTGAGCTCTGGAAACACCATATATTTT.

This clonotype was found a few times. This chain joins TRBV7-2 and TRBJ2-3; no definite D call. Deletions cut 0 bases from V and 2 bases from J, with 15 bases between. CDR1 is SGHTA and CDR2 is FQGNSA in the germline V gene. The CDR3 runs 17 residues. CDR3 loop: CASSLAWPFGITDTQYF. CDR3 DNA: TGTGCCAGCAGCTTAGCCTGGCCGTTTGGTATCACAGATACGCAGTATTTT.

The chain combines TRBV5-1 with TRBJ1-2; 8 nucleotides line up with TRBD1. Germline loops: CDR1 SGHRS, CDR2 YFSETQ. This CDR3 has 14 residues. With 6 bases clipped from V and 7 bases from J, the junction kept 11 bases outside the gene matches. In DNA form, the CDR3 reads TGCGCCAGCACCATTGGGGCAGGGGGCCTTGGCTACACCTTC. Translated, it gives CASTIGAGGLGYTF.

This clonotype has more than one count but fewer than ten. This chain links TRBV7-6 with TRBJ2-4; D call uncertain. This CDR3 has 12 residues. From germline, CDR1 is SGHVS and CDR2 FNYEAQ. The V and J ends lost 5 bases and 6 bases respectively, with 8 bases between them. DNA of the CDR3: TGTGCCAGCAGCCCAATGGGAAACATTCAGTACTTC. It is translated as CASSPMGNIQYF.

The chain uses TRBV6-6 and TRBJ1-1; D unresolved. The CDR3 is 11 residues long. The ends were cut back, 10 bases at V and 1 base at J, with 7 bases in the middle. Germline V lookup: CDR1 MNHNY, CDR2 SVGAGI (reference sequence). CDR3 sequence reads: CATHQNTEAFF. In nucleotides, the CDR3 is TGTGCCACTCATCAGAACACTGAAGCTTTCTTT.

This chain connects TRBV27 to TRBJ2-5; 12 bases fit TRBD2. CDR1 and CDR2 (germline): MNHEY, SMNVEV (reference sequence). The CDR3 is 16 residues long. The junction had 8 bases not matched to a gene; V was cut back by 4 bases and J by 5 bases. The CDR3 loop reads CASSSLLAGGLETQYF. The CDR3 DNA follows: TGTGCCAGCAGTTCACTCCTAGCGGGGGGGCTGGAGACCCAGTACTTC.

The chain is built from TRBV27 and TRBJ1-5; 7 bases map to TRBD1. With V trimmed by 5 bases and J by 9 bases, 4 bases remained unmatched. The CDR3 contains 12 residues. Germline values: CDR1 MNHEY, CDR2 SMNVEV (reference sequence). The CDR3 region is CASSDRVGPQHF. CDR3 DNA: TGTGCCAGCAGTGACAGGGTGGGGCCCCAGCATTTT.

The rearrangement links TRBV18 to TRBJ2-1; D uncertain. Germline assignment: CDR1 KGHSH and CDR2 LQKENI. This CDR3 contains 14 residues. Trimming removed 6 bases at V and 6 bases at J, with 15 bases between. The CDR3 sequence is CASSRTDRPNEQFF. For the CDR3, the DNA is TGTGCCAGCTCTCGCACCGACCGCCCCAATGAGCAGTTCTTC.

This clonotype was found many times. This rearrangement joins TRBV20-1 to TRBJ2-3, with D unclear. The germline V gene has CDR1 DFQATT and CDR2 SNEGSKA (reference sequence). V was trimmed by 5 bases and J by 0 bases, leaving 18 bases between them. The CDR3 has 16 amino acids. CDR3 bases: TGCAGTGCTCCCACCGGTGGCGCTTTTAGCACAGATACGCAGTATTTT. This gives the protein CSAPTGGAFSTDTQYF.

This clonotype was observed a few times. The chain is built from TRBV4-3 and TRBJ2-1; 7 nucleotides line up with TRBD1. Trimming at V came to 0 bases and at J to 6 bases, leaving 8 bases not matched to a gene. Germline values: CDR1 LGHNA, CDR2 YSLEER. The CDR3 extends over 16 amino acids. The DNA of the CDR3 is TGCGCCAGCAGCCAAGAAACAGGGGTGAAAGGCAATGAGCAGTTCTTC. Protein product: CASSQETGVKGNEQFF.

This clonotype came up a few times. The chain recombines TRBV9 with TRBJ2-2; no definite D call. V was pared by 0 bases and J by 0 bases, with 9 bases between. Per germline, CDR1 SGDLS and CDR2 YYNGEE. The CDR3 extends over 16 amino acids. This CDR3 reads CASSVGGTPNTGELFF. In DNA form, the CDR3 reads TGTGCCAGCAGCGTAGGAGGCACCCCGAACACCGGGGAGCTGTTTTTT.

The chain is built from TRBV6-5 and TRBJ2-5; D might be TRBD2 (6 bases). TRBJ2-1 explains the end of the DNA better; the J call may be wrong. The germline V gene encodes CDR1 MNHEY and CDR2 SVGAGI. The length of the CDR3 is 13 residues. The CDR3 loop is CASSSLAANEQFF. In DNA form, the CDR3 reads TGTGCCAGCAGTTCCTTAGCGGCCAATGAGCAGTTCTTC.

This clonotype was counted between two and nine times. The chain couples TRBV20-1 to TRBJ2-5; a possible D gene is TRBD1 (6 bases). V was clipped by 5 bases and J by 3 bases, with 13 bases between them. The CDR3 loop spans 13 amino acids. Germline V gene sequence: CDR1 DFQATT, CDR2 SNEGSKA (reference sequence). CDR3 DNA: TGCAGTGCTGAGCCCCAGGGGAAAGAGACCCAGTACTTC. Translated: CSAEPQGKETQYF.

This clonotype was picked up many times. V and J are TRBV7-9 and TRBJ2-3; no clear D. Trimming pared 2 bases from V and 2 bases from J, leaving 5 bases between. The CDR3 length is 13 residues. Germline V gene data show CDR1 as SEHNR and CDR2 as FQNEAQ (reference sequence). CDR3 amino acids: CASSLRLTDTQYF. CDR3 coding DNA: TGTGCCAGCAGCTTACGTCTCACAGATACGCAGTATTTT.